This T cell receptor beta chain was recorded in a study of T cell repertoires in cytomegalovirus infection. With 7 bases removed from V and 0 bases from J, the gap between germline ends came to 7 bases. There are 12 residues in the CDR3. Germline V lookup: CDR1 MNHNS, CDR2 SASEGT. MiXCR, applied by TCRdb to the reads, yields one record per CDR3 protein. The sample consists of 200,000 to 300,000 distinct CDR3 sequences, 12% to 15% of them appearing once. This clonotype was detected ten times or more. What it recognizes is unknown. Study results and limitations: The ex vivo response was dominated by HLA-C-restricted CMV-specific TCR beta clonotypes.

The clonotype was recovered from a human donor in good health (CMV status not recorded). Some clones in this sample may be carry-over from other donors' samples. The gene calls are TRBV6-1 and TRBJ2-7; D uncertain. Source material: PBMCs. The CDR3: CASTSFSYEQYF. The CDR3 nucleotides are TGTGCCAGCACAAGTTTCTCCTACGAGCAGTACTTC.